This T cell receptor beta chain was recorded in a study of cytomegalovirus exposure and HLA in healthy donors. Whereas donors were nominally healthy upon sampling, unrecorded immune exposures were probable. Overall study results and limits: CMV serostatus was the only recorded immune exposure for donors.

Trimming removed 0 bases from V and 11 bases from J; junction bases left unmatched: 7. Germline assignment: CDR1 SQVTM and CDR2 ANQGSEA. This CDR3 is 14 amino acids long. For this clone: Antigen: not known.

Primers for the PCR totalled 60 Vbeta and 13 Jbeta. Profiled with immunoSEQ multiplex PCR; TCRdb holds only in-frame clones, not every one. The repertoire includes some 150,000 clones, 70% to 80% of them detected once, and roughly 4% sits in the top ten. This chain uses TRBV29-1 with TRBJ2-1; 10 bases are a match to TRBD1. Material for sequencing was PBMCs. The clonotype comes from a human donor in good health. CDR3 DNA sequence: TGCAGCGTTGAAGATCCCGGGACAGGGGAACAGCAGTTCTTC. It specifies CSVEDPGTGEQQFF.